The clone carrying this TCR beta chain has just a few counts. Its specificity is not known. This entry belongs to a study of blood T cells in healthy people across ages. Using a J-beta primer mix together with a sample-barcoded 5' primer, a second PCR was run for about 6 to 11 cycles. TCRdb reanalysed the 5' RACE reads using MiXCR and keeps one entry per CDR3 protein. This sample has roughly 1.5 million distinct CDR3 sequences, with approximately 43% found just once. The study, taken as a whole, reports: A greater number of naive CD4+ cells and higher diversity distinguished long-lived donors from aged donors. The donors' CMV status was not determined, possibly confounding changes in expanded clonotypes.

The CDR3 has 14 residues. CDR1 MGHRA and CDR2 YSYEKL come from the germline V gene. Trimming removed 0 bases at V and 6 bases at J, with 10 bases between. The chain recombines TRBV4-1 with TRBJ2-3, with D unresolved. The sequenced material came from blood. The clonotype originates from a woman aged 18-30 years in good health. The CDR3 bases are TGCGCCAGCAGCCAAGAAGAATCCCCCGATACGCAGTATTTT. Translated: CASSQEESPDTQYF.